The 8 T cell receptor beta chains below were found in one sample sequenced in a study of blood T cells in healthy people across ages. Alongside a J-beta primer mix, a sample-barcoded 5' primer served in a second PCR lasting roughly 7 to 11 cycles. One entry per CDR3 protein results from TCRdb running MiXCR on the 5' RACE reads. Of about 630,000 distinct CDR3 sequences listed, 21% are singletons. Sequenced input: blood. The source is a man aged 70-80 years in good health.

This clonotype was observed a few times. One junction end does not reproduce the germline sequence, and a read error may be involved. The CDR3 here is CSVRTSGSLTETQCF. The CDR3 bases are TGCAGCGTACGGACTAGCGGGAGTTTAACAGAGACCCAGTGCTTC. The chain carries TRBV29-1 and TRBJ2-5, with TRBD2 identical over 13 bases. The CDR3 is 15 amino acids. Germline CDR1 SQVTM, CDR2 ANQGSEA.

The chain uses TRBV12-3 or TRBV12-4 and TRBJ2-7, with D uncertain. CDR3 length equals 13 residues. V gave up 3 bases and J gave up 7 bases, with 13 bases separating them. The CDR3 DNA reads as TGTGCCAGCAGTTTGATGGCAGAGCTTGAGCAGTACTTC. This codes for CASSLMAELEQYF.

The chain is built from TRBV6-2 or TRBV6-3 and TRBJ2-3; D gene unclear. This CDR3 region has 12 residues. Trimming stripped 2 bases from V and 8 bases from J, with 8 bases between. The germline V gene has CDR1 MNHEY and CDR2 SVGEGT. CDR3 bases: TGTGCCAGCAGTTACGTCGGTGGTACGCAGTATTTT. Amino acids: CASSYVGGTQYF.

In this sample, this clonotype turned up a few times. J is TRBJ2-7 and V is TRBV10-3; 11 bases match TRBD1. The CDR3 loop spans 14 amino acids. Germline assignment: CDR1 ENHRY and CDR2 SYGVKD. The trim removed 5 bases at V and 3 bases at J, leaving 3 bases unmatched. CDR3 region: CAISPGTGGYEQYF. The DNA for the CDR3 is TGTGCCATCAGTCCCGGGACAGGGGGCTACGAGCAGTACTTC.

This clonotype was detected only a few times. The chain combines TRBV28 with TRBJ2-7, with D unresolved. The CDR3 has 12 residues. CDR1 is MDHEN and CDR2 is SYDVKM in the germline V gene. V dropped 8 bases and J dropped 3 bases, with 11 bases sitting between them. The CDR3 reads CASCKRSYEQYF. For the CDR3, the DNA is TGTGCCAGCTGCAAGAGGAGCTACGAGCAGTACTTC. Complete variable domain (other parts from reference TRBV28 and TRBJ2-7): DVKVTQSSRYLVKRTGEKVFLECVQDMDHENMFWYRQDPGLGLRLIYFSYDVKMKEKGDIPEGYSVSREKKERFSLILESASTNQTSMYLCASCKRSYEQYFGPGTRLTVT.

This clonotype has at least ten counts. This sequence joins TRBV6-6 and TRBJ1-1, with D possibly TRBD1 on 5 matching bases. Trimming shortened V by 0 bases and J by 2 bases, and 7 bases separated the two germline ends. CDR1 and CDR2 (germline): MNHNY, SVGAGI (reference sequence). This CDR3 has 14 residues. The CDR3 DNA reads TGTGCCAGCAGTTACTCGAGGGGAAACACTGAAGCTTTCTTT. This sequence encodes CASSYSRGNTEAFF.

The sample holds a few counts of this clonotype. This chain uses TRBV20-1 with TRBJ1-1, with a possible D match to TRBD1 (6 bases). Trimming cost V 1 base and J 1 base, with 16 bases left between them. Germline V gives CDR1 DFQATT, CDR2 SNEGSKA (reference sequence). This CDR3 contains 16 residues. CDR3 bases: TGCAGTGCTAGAGGTCCAACAAAACAGGGGAACACTGAAGCTTTCTTT. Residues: CSARGPTKQGNTEAFF.

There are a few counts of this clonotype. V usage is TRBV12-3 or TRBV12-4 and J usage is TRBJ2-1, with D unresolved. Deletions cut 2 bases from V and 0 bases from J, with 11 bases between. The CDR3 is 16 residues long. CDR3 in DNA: TGTGCCAGCAGTTTACAGAAAATAAGCTCCTACAATGAGCAGTTCTTC. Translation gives CASSLQKISSYNEQFF.